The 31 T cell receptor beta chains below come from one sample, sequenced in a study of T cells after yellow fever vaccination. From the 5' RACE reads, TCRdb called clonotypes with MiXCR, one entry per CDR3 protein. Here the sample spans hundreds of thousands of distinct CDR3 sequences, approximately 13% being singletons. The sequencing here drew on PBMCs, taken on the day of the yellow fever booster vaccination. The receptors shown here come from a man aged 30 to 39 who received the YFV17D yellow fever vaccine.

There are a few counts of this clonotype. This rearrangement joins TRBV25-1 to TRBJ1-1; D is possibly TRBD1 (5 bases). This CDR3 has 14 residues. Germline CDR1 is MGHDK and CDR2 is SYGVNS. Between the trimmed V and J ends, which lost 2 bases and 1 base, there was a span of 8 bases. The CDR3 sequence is CASSEPGTNTEAFF. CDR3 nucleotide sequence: TGTGCCAGCAGTGAACCCGGGACGAACACTGAAGCTTTCTTT.

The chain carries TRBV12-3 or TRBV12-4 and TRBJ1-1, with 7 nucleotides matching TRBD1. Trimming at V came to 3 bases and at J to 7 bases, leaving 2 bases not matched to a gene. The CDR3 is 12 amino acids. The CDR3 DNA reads TGTGCCAGCAGTTTGGGACAGATTGAAGCTTTCTTT. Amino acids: CASSLGQIEAFF.

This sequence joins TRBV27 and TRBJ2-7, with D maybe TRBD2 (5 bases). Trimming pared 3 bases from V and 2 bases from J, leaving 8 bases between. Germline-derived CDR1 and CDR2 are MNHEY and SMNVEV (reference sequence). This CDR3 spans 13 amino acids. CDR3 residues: CASSFRRPYEQYF. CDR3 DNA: TGTGCCAGCAGTTTCCGGAGGCCCTACGAGCAGTACTTC.

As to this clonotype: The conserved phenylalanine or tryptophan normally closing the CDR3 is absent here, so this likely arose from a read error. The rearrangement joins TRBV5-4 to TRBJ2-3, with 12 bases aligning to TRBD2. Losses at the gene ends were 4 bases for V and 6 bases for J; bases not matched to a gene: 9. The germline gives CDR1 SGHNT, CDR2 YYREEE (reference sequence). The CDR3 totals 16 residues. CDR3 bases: TGTGCCAGCAGCGTCCCTGGGACTAGCGGGCGGGATACGCAGTATCTT. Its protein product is CASSVPGTSGRDTQYL.

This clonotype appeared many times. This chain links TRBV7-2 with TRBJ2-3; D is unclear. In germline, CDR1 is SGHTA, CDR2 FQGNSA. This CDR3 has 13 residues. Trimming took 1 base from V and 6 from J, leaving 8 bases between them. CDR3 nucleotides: TGTGCCAGCAGCTTAGAAGTAGGGGATACGCAGTATTTT. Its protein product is CASSLEVGDTQYF.

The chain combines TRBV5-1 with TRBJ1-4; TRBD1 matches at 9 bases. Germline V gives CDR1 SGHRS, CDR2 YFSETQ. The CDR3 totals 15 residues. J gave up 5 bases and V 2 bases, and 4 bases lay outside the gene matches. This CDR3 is CASSLMGTGNEKLFF. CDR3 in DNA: TGCGCCAGCAGCTTAATGGGGACAGGGAATGAAAAACTGTTTTTT.

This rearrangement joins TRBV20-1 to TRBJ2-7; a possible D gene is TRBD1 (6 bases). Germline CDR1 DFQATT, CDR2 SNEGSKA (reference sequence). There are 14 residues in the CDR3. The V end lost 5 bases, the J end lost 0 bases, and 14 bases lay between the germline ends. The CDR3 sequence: CSALRDKDSYEQYF. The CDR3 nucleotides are TGCAGTGCTCTCCGGGACAAAGACTCCTACGAGCAGTACTTC.

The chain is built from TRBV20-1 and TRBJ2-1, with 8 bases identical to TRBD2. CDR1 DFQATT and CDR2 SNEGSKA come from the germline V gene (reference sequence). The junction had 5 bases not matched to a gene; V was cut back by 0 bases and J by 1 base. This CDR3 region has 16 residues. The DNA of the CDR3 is TGCAGTGCTAGAGATCGAAGCGGGAGTTCCTACAATGAGCAGTTCTTC. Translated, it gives CSARDRSGSSYNEQFF.

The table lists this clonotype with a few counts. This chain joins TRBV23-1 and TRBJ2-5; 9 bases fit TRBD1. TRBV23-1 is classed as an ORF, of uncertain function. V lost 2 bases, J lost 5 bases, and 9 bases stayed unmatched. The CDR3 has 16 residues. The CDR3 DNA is TGCGCCAGCAGTCAACCCCGGGACAGGGAGGAGGAGACCCAGTACTTC. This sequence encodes CASSQPRDREEETQYF.

Written as DNA, the CDR3 is TGTGCCAGCAGTTACCGATCGCTAGGGGATACGCAGTATTTT. Its translation: CASSYRSLGDTQYF. The J gene is TRBJ2-3, the V gene TRBV6-5; no firm D call. Germline values: CDR1 MNHEY, CDR2 SVGAGI. The length of the CDR3 is 14 residues. V lost 2 bases, J lost 6 bases, and 12 bases lay in between.

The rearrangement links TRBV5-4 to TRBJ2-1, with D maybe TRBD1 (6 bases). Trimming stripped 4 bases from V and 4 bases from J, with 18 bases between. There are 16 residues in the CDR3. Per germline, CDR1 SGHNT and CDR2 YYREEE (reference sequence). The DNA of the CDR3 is TGTGCCAGCAGCGCCCCCGGGACATCCCCTTACAATGAGCAGTTCTTC. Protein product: CASSAPGTSPYNEQFF.

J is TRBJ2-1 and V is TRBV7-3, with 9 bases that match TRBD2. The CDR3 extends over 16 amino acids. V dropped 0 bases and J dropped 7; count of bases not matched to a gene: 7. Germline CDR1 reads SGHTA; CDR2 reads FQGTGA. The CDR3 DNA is TGTGCCAGCAGCTTAACGGCGGGAGGGCCCTCAAATGAGCAGTTCTTC. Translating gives CASSLTAGGPSNEQFF.

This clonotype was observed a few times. As DNA, the CDR3 is TGTGCCAGCAGGTTTAACTCCGGGGAGCTGTTTTTT. Protein product: CASRFNSGELFF. The genes are TRBV28 and TRBJ2-2; D gene ambiguous. V shed 6 bases and J shed 6 bases, with 8 bases lying between them. The CDR3 is made up of 12 amino acids. The germline V gene encodes CDR1 MDHEN and CDR2 SYDVKM.

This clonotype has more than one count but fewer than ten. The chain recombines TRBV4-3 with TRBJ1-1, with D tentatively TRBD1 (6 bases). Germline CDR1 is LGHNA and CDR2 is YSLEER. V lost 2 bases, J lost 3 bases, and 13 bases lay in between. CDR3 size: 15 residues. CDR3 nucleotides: TGCGCCAGCAGCCAATCCGGGGGGCGTTACACTGAAGCTTTCTTT. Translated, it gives CASSQSGGRYTEAFF.

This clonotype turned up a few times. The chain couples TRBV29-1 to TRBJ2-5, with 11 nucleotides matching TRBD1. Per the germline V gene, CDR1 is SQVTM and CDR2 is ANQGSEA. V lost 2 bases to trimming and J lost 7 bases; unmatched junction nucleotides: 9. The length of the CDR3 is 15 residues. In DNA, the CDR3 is TGCAGCGTTGAATCGAGGGGACAGGGGGGACGGACCCAGTACTTC. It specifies CSVESRGQGGRTQYF.

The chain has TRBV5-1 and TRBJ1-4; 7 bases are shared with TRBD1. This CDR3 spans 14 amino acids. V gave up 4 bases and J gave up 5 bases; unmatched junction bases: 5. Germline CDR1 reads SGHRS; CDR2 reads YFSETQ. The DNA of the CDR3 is TGCGCCAGCAGCCCGACAGGGTCGAATGAAAAACTGTTTTTT. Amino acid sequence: CASSPTGSNEKLFF.

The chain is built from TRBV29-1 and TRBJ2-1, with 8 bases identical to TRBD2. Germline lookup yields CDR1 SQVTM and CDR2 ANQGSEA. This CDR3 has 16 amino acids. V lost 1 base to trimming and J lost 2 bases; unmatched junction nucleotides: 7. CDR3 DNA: TGCAGCGTTGAAGGCGGGAGCGGGAGACCCTACAATGAGCAGTTCTTC. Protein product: CSVEGGSGRPYNEQFF.

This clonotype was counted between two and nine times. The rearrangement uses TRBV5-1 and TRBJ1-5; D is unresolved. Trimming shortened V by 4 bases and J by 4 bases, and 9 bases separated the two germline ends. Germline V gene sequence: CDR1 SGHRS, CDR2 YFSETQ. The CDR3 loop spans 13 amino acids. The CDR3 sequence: CASSMDVNQPQHF. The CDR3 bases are TGCGCCAGCAGCATGGATGTTAATCAGCCCCAGCATTTT.

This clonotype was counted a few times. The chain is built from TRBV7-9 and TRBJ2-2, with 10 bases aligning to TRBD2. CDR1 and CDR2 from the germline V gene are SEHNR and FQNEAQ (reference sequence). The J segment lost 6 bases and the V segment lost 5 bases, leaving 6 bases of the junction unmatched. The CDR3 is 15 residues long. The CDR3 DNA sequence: TGTGCCAGCAGCCAAGCGGGAGGGTTCGCCGGGGAGCTGTTTTTT. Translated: CASSQAGGFAGELFF.

The CDR3 DNA reads as TGCGCCAGCAGCCAAAATCCCCGGACGGGATATGGCTACACCTTC. It yields the protein CASSQNPRTGYGYTF. This chain joins TRBV4-3 and TRBJ1-2; D unresolved. The CDR3 sequence is 15 residues long. Trimming stripped 2 bases from V and 5 bases from J, with 15 bases between. The V gene's germline CDR1 is LGHNA and CDR2 YSLEER.

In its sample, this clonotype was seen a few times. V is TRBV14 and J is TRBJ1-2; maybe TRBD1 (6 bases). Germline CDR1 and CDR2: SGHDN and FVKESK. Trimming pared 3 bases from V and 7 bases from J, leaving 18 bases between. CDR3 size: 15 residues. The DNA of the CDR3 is TGTGCCAGCAGCCATGTGCCGGGGGCTAAGGGTGGCTACACCTTC. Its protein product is CASSHVPGAKGGYTF. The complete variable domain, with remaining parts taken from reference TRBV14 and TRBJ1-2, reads EAGVTQFPSHSVIEKGQTVTLRCDPISGHDNLYWYRRVMGKEIKFLLHFVKESKQDESGMPNNRFLAERTGGTYSTLKVQPAELEDSGVYFCASSHVPGAKGGYTFGSGTRLTVV.

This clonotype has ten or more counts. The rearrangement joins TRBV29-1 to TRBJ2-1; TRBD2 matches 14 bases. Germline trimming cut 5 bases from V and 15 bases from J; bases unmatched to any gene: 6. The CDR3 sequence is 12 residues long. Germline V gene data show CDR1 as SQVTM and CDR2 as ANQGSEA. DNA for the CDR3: TGCAGCGTTTGGACTAGCGGGAGGAACCTGTTCTTC. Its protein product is CSVWTSGRNLFF.

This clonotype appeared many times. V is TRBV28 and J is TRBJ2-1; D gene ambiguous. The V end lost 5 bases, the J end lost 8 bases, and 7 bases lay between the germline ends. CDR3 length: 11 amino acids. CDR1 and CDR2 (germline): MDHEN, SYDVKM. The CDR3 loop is CASSRSYEQFF. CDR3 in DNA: TGTGCCAGCAGTAGGAGCTATGAGCAGTTCTTC.

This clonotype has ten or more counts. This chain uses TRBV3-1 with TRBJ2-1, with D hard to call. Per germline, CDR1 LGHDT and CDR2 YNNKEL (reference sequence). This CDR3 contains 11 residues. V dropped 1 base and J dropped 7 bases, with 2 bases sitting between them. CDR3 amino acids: CASSQGNEQFF. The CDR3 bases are TGTGCCAGCAGCCAAGGGAATGAGCAGTTCTTC.

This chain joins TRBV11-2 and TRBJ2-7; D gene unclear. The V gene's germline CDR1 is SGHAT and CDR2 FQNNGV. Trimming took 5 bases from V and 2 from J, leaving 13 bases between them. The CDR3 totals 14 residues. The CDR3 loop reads CASSNRQPPYEQYF. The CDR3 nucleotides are TGTGCCAGCAGCAACCGGCAGCCTCCCTACGAGCAGTACTTC.

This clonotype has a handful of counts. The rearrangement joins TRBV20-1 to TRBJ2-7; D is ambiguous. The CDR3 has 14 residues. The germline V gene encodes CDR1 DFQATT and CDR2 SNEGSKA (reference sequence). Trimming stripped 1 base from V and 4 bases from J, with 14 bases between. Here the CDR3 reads CSARAYEGGYEQYF. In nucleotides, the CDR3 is TGCAGTGCTAGAGCTTACGAAGGCGGTTACGAGCAGTACTTC.

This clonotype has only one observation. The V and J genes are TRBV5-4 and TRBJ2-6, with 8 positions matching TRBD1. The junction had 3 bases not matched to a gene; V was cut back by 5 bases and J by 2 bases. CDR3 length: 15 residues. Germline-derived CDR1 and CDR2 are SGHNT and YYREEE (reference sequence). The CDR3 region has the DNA TGTGCCAGCAGTCCACAGGGGGCTGGGGCCAACGTCCTGACTTTC. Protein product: CASSPQGAGANVLTF.

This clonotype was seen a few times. The DNA of the CDR3 is TGTGCCAGCAGCTTGGACCAGGGGATGGGCGAGCAGTACTTC. Translating gives CASSLDQGMGEQYF. The J gene is TRBJ2-7, the V gene TRBV5-4; a possible D gene is TRBD1 (6 bases). The CDR3 contains 14 residues. Deletions cut 0 bases from V and 6 bases from J, with 13 bases between. Germline V gives CDR1 SGHNT, CDR2 YYREEE (reference sequence).

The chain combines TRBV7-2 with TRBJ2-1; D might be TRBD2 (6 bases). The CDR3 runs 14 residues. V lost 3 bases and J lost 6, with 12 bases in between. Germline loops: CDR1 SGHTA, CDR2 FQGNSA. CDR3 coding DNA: TGTGCCAGCAGCTTTCCGACTAGTGGCAATGAGCAGTTCTTC. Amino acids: CASSFPTSGNEQFF.

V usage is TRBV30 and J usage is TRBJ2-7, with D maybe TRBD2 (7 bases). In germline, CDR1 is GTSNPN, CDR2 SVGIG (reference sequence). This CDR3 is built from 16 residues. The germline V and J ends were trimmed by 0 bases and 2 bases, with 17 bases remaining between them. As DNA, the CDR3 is TGTGCCTGGAGTGTTCGGGGGGCCCCCTTTCCCTACGAGCAGTACTTC. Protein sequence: CAWSVRGAPFPYEQYF. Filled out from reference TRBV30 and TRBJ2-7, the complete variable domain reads SQTIHQWPATLVQPVGSPLSLECTVEGTSNPNLYWYRQAAGRGLQLLFYSVGIGQISSEVPQNLSASRPQDRQFILSSKKLLLSDSGFYLCAWSVRGAPFPYEQYFGPGTRLTVT.

CDR3 amino acids: CASSISLALGELFF. For the CDR3, the DNA is TGTGCCAGTAGTATCAGTCTGGCTTTGGGGGAGCTGTTTTTT. This chain uses TRBV19 with TRBJ2-2; D remains ambiguous. Trimming stripped 3 bases from V and 8 bases from J, with 13 bases between. Germline V gives CDR1 LNHDA, CDR2 SQIVND (reference sequence). This CDR3 spans 14 amino acids.